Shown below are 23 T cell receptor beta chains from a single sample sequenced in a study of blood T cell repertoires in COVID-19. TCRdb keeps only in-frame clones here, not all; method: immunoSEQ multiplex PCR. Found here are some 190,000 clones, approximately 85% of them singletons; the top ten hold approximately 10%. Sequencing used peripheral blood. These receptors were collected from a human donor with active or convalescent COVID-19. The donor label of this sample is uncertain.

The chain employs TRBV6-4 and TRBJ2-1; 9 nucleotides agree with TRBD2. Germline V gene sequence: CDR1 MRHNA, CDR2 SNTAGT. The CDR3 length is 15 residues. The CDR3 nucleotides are TGTGGCCAGCTACCCCCTAGCGGGAACCCTAATGAGCAGTTCTTC. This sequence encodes CGQLPPSGNPNEQFF.

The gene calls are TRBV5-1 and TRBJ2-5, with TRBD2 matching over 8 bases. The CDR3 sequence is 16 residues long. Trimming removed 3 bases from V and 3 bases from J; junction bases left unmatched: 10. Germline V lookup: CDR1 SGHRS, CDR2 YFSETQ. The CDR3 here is CASSSHPGGGEETQYF. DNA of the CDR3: TGCGCCAGCAGCTCCCATCCGGGGGGGGGCGAAGAGACCCAGTACTTC.

The CDR3 here is CASSLSERDVDTQYF. CDR3 DNA: TGTGCCAGCAGCTTAAGTGAGCGGGATGTAGATACGCAGTATTTT. V is TRBV11-3 and J is TRBJ2-3, with 7 nucleotides matching TRBD2. The germline V gene encodes CDR1 SGHNT and CDR2 YENEEA. The CDR3 extends over 15 amino acids. J lost 5 bases, V lost 2 bases, and 7 bases had no gene match.

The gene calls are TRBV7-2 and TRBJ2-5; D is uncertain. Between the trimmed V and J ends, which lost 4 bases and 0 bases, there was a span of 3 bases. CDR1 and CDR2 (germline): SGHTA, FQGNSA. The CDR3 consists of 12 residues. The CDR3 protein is CASSWHQETQYF. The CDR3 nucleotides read TGTGCCAGCAGCTGGCACCAAGAGACCCAGTACTTC.

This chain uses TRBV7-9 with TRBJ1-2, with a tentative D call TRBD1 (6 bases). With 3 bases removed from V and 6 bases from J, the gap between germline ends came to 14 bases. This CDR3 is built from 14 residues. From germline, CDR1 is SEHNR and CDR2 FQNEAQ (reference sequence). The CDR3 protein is CASSFRGARDGYTF. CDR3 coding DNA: TGTGCCAGCAGCTTTCGGGGGGCGCGGGATGGCTACACCTTC.

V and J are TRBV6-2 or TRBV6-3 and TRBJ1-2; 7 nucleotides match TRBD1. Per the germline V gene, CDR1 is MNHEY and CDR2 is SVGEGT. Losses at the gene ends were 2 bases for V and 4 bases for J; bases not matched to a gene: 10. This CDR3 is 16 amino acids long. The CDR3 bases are TGTGCCAGCAGTTACGGACCCAGGGGGGAAGTCTATGGCTACACCTTC. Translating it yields CASSYGPRGEVYGYTF.

Here the CDR3 DNA reads TGTGCCATCAAAAAGGGCGGGATGAACACCGGGGAGCTGTTTTTT. This gives the protein CAIKKGGMNTGELFF. The V gene is TRBV10-3, the J gene TRBJ2-2, with D possibly matching TRBD2 (6 bases). The germline V gene encodes CDR1 ENHRY and CDR2 SYGVKD. V was trimmed by 7 bases and J by 1 base, leaving 13 bases between them. The CDR3 length is 15 residues.

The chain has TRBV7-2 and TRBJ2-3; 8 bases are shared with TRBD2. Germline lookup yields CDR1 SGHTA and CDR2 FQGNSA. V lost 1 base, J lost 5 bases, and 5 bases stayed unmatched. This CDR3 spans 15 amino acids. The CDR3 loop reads CASSLGGGGQDTQYF. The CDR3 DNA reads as TGTGCCAGCAGCTTAGGAGGCGGGGGGCAAGATACGCAGTATTTT. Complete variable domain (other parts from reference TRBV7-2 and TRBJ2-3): GAGVSQSPSNKVTEKGKDVELRCDPISGHTALYWYRQSLGQGLEFLIYFQGNSAPDKSGLPSDRFSAERTGGSVSTLTIQRTQQEDSAVYLCASSLGGGGQDTQYFGPGTRLTVL.

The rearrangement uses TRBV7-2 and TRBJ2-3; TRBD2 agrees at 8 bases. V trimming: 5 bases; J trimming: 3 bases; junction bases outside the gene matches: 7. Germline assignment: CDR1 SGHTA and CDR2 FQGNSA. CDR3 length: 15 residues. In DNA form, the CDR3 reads TGTGCCAGCAGCCGCTTAGCGGGGAAAACAGATACGCAGTATTTT. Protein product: CASSRLAGKTDTQYF.

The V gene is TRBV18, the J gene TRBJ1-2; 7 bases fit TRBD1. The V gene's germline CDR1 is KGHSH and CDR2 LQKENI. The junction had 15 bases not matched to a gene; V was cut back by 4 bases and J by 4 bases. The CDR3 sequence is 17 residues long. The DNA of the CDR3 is TGTGCCAGCTCACAAATCAATGGGAGGACAGGAATCTATGGCTACACCTTC. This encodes CASSQINGRTGIYGYTF.

Written as DNA, the CDR3 is TGTGCCAGCAGTTTGGGGGGGGGAAATGAGCAGTTCTTC. Translated: CASSLGGGNEQFF. This chain links TRBV27 with TRBJ2-1; TRBD2 matches 7 bases. The J segment lost 7 bases and the V segment lost 3 bases, leaving 3 bases of the junction unmatched. Germline CDR1 reads MNHEY; CDR2 reads SMNVEV (reference sequence). This CDR3 spans 13 amino acids.

In DNA form, the CDR3 reads TGTGCCAGCAGCCAAGGTCAGGGGTCCACTGAAGCTTTCTTT. Translation gives CASSQGQGSTEAFF. The rearrangement uses TRBV14 and TRBJ1-1; TRBD1 is a possible D gene (6 bases). Trimming shortened V by 1 base and J by 4 bases, and 10 bases separated the two germline ends. The germline V gene has CDR1 SGHDN and CDR2 FVKESK. This CDR3 spans 14 amino acids.

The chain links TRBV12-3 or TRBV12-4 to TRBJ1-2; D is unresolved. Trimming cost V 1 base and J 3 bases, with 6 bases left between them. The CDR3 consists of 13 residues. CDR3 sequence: CASSLVADYGYTF. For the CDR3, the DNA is TGTGCCAGCAGTTTAGTGGCAGACTATGGCTACACCTTC.

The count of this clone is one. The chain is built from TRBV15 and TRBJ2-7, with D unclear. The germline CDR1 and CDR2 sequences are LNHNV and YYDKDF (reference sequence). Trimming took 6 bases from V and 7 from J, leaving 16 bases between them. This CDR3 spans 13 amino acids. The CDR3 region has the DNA TGTGCCACCAGTACGAAAGTGACTCCTGAGCAGTACTTC. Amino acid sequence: CATSTKVTPEQYF.

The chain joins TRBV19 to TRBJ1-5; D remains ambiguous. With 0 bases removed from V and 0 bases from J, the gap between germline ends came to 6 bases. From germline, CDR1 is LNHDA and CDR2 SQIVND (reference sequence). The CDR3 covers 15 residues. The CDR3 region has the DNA TGTGCCAGTAGTATAGATGGAGGTAGCAATCAGCCCCAGCATTTT. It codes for CASSIDGGSNQPQHF.

This chain's CDR3 is CASSLAQGTETQYF. In nucleotides, the CDR3 is TGCGCCAGCAGCTTGGCACAGGGTACGGAGACCCAGTACTTC. This chain links TRBV5-1 with TRBJ2-5; maybe TRBD1 (6 bases). Germline CDR1 reads SGHRS; CDR2 reads YFSETQ. Trimming took off 0 bases at V and 5 bases at J, with 11 bases between the two ends. The CDR3 sequence is 14 residues long.

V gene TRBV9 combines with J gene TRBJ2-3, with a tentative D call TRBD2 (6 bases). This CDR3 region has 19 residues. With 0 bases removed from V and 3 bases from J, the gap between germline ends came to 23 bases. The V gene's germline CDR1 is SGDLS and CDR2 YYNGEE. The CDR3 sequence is CASSVDQGRLTRATDTQYF. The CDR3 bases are TGTGCCAGCAGCGTAGACCAGGGAAGATTGACTAGGGCAACAGATACGCAGTATTTT.

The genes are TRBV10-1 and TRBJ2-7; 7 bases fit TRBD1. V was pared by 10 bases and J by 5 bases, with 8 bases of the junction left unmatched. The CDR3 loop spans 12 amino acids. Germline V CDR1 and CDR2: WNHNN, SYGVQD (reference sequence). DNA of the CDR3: TGCGCCAACTGGACAGGTTGCAACGAGCAGTACTTC. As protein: CANWTGCNEQYF.

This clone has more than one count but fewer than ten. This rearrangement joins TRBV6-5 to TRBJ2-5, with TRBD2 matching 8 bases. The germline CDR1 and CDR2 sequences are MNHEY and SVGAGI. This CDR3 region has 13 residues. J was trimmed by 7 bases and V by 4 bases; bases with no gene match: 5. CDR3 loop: CASSSERGRTQYF. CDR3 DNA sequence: TGTGCCAGCAGTTCTGAGCGGGGGAGGACCCAGTACTTC.

This CDR3 is CASRDGPVGFQKLFF. CDR3 sequence (DNA): TGTGCCAGCAGAGACGGCCCAGTCGGGTTCCAAAAACTGTTTTTT. The chain joins TRBV6-5 to TRBJ1-4; D uncertain. CDR3 length: 15 amino acids. Trimming pared 6 bases from V and 9 bases from J, leaving 20 bases between. Germline assignment: CDR1 MNHEY and CDR2 SVGAGI.

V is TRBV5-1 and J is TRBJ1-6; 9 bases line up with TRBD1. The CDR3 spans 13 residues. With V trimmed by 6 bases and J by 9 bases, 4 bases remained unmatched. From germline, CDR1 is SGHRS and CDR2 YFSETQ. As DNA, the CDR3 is TGCGCCAGCAAGGGGACAGGGAGTTCACCCCTCCACTTT. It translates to CASKGTGSSPLHF.

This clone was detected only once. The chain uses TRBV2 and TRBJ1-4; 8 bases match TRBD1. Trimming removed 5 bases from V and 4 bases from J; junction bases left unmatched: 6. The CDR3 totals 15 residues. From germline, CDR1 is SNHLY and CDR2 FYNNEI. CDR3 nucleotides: TGTGCCAGCAGTCTTACGGGACAGGTTAATGAAAAACTGTTTTTT. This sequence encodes CASSLTGQVNEKLFF. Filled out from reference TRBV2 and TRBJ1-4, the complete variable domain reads EPEVTQTPSHQVTQMGQEVILRCVPISNHLYFYWYRQILGQKVEFLVSFYNNEISEKSEIFDDQFSVERPDGSNFTLKIRSTKLEDSAMYFCASSLTGQVNEKLFFGSGTQLSVL.

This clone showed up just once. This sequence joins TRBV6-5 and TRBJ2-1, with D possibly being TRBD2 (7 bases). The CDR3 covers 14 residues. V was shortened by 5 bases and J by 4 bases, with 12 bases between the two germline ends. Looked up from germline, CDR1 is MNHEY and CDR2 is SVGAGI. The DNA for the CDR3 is TGTGCCAGCAGTCGGGGGGCGGAATACAATGAGCAGTTCTTC. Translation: CASSRGAEYNEQFF.